This TCR beta chain stems from a study of identical twins listed by TCRdb under 2016. A note on the overall study: TCR alpha and beta repertoires from monozygotic twins, unrelated adults of various ages and cord blood were deep-sequenced to test whether fetal clonotypes persist. Replicate twin experiments were performed at different times using different library preparation protocols to rule out contamination. The study at large found these results: Invariant T cells such as MAIT and iNKT could partly confound zero-insertion analyses, although diverse VJ usage argued against such confounding for most clonotypes. In monozygotic twins, recombination models systematically underestimated out-of-frame TCR alpha sharing, but the models matched the sharing seen between unrelated individuals. Conclusions relied on cross-sectional statistical analysis, since the same donors could not be followed over many years. Excess twin sharing in beta out-of-frame sequences was weaker because fewer shared sequences lowered the signal-to-noise ratio. Abundant cord blood beta clonotypes had fewer insertions, young adult naive repertoires showed a similar but weaker trend, and memory repertoires showed no such trend. Compared with coincidental sharing between unrelated individuals, an excess of low generation-probability sequences was observed among out-of-frame TCR alpha sequences shared between twins.

The library was produced with 5' RACE. The listed sequencing device is Illumina HiSeq 2000. Template switching added a universal primer binding site, and the final cDNA carried a unique molecular identifier that allowed TCR cDNA molecules to be counted accurately. Specific primers in the conserved constant-segment region were used to synthesize first-strand cDNA for TCR alpha and beta chains. To control for contamination, every cDNA library was double barcoded, receiving both a SMART-Mk sample barcode and Illumina barcodes. TruSeq adapter sequences and Illumina sample barcodes were added in two successive PCR steps. TCR alpha and beta cDNA libraries were sequenced on the Illumina HiSeq platform with custom primers. Concerning the study's data processing: MiGEC processed the raw reads to extract unique molecular identifiers, while MiXCR was used to determine the CDR3 positions. For each individual, recombination models were inferred using an EM algorithm with the repgenHMM and IGoR tools. Shared clonotypes were analyzed with the tcR package in R, and sharing was normalized by the product of cloneset sizes. To study raw recombination free of thymic and clonal selection effects, out-of-frame nonproductive sequences were analyzed. TCRdb reprocessed the public reads (quality trimming at Q25 with fastp, clone calling with MiXCR) and kept in-frame beta chains. Each CDR3 protein appears once, grouped with its most common genes and DNA. These V and J calls are TCRdb output, not the study's own analysis. The sample yields a few hundred thousand distinct CDR3 sequences; about 8.5% were counted once. The ten top clones hold less than 4% of the sample.

This clonotype occurred a few times. Its antigen has not been determined. It has no much larger one-base neighbor in the sample; base qualities were not kept. Every donor was a healthy Caucasian. Three pairs of female monozygotic twins, all aged about 18 to 30 years, were included in the twin cohort. Positive isolation kits from Invitrogen were used to isolate the CD4+ and CD8+ T cell populations. The same data also contributed to another study, on yellow fever vaccine responses in identical twins. As described in the second report: The T cell response to vaccination in identical twins was reported by the authors to appear partly convergent and partly personalized. In the study, vaccine-responding T cell clones were precisely tracked in identical twins.

The TCR originated in a young woman in good health. The sequenced sample consisted of CD8+ T cells sorted from blood.

The CDR3 reads CASSPIKGTGPFPYGYTF. Here is the DNA: TGTGCCAGCAGTCCGATAAAGGGGACAGGGCCCTTCCCCTATGGCTACACCTTC. The rearranged chain carries TRBV27 and TRBJ1-2; 9 of the junction bases match TRBD1. CDR1 MNHEY and CDR2 SMNVEV were looked up in the germline V gene (reference sequence). The CDR3 spans 18 residues, from the cysteine through the phenylalanine. The retained sequence is limited to the CDR3, 54 bases, with the frame set at the first base. Germline trimming amounts to 5 bases on V and 4 bases on J, with 17 as the count of junction bases outside the gene matches.